This T cell receptor (beta chain) derives from a study of blood T cell repertoires in COVID-19. As for the study in general: Sources were T cells, B-cell-depleted T cells, or PBMCs; the material itself was cDNA or gDNA.

Under the authors' procedure: By means of reference gene primer amplification, nucleated cell counts were estimated. The method was immunoSEQ multiplex PCR; TCRdb's version includes in-frame clones alone and lacks a portion of them. The DNA gave D and trimming, while V, J and clone size come from that table. The sample has 250,000 or so clones, more than 75% seen once. This CDR3 has 11 amino acids. V lost 2 bases to trimming and J lost 7 bases, with 6 bases between them. In germline, CDR1 is SGHDT, CDR2 YYEEEE. The sequencing input was peripheral blood. The clonotype originates from a man aged 40-55 years with active or convalescent COVID-19. The gene calls are TRBV5-6 and TRBJ1-2; D might be TRBD1 (5 bases). DNA for the CDR3: TGTGCCAGCAGCTTAAGGGGTGGCTACACCTTC. Protein: CASSLRGGYTF.